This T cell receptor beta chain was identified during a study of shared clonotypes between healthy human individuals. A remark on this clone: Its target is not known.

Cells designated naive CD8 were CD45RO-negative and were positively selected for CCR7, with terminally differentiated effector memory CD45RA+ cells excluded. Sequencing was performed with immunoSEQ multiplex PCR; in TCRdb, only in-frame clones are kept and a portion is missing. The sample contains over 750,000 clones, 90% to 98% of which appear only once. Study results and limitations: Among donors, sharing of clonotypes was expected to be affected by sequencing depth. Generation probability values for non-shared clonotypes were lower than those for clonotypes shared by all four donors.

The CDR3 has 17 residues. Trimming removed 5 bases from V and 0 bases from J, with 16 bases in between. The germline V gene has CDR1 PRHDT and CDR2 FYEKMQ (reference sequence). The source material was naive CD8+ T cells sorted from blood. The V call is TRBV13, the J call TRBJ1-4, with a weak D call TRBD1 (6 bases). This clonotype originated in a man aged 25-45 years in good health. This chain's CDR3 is CASSVRSTGSTNEKLFF. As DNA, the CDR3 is TGTGCCAGCAGCGTACGAAGTACAGGGTCAACTAATGAAAAACTGTTTTTT.